This TCR beta chain was identified in a study of blood T cells in healthy people across ages. Study results and caveats: The unsorted PBMCs prevented any conclusive comparison of naive versus antigen-experienced cells.

Note on this clonotype: Antigen: not known.

Primers used in a second PCR of roughly 6 to 12 cycles were a sample-barcoded 5' primer and a J-beta primer mix. TCRdb ran MiXCR on the 5' RACE reads and lists one entry per CDR3 protein. The profile shows hundreds of thousands of distinct CDR3 sequences, around a fifth of them singletons. V lost 1 base to trimming and J lost 4 bases; unmatched junction nucleotides: 11. The CDR3 is 17 amino acids. Per the germline V gene, CDR1 is SQVTM and CDR2 is ANQGSEA. The sequenced sample consisted of blood. The chain has TRBV29-1 and TRBJ2-2; 8 bases fit TRBD2. This TCR was recovered from a man in his 70s in good health. The CDR3 DNA follows: TGCAGCGTTGAAGGTGGACCGGGACTAGGGAGCACCGGGGAGCTGTTTTTT. It is translated as CSVEGGPGLGSTGELFF.